The rows below give T cell receptor beta chains drawn from one sample of a study of T cell responses to AZD1222 COVID-19 vaccine. The protocol was immunoSEQ multiplex PCR, while the TCRdb copy is restricted to in-frame clones and leaves out a portion. The table has around 81,000 clones, more than 85% seen once. The source was peripheral blood, collected 28 days after the second AZD1222 dose. The receptors here all came from an adult who received the AZD1222 COVID-19 vaccine. The CDR3 runs from the conserved cysteine through the conserved F or W. A D gene is named only where the DNA matches it firmly. Size tells how often a clone was seen (once, few, many) or the class of an expanded clone, and some rows leave it out.

v_gene	d_gene	j_gene	abundance	CDR3aa	CDR3nt
TRBV3-1/TRBV3-2	.	TRBJ2-7	.	CASSPQGGQYF	TGTGCCAGCAGCCCCCAGGGGGGGCAGTACTTC
TRBV7-3	.	TRBJ2-5	.	CASSSGRGETQYF	TGTGCCAGCAGCTCGGGGCGGGGAGAGACCCAGTACTTC
TRBV11-2	.	TRBJ2-2	.	CASSLGGVGTGELFF	TGTGCCAGCAGCTTAGGGGGAGTCGGGACCGGGGAGCTGTTTTTT
TRBV7-3	.	TRBJ1-5	.	CASSLGGGAGSNQPQHF	TGTGCCAGCAGCTTAGGGGGTGGGGCGGGAAGCAATCAGCCCCAGCATTTT
TRBV19	TRBD1	TRBJ2-1	.	CASSQGADFSEQFF	TGTGCCAGTAGCCAGGGGGCGGACTTCAGCGAGCAGTTCTTC
TRBV5-1	.	TRBJ2-1	.	CASSVIPGNEQFF	TGCGCCAGCAGCGTCATTCCGGGGAATGAGCAGTTCTTC
TRBV19	TRBD1	TRBJ2-7	.	CASRATGGSYEQYF	TGTGCCAGTAGGGCGACAGGGGGCTCCTACGAGCAGTACTTC
TRBV27	.	TRBJ2-5	.	CASSQSVRGETQYF	TGTGCCAGCAGCCAGAGCGTTCGGGGGGAGACCCAGTACTTC
TRBV2	.	TRBJ1-5	.	CAGSGGPNQPQHF	TGTGCCGGCTCCGGAGGGCCCAATCAGCCCCAGCATTTT
TRBV7-2	.	TRBJ2-7	.	CASSLAVGGEQYF	TGTGCCAGCAGCTTAGCAGTGGGTGGCGAGCAGTACTTC
TRBV27	TRBD2	TRBJ2-1	.	CASIRGGWGNNEQFF	TGTGCCAGCATCCGCGGGGGGTGGGGCAACAATGAGCAGTTCTTC
TRBV7-9	TRBD1	TRBJ1-6	once	CASSSGQGADSPLHF	TGTGCCAGCAGCTCGGGACAGGGGGCGGATTCACCCCTCCACTTT
TRBV5-4	TRBD2	TRBJ2-7	.	CASSTLAGGSYEQYF	TGTGCCAGCAGCACACTAGCGGGAGGGTCCTACGAGCAGTACTTC
TRBV6-5	TRBD1	TRBJ1-2	.	CASRGQNNYGYTF	TGTGCCAGCAGGGGACAGAACAACTATGGCTACACCTTC
TRBV9	TRBD2	TRBJ2-1	.	CASSNGVAGSYNEQFF	TGTGCCAGCAGTAATGGGGTAGCGGGATCTTACAATGAGCAGTTCTTC
TRBV24-1	.	TRBJ2-7	.	CATSQTGTGVYEQYF	TGTGCCACCAGTCAAACCGGGACGGGAGTTTACGAGCAGTACTTC
TRBV18	TRBD2	TRBJ2-1	.	CASSPSLAGANEQFF	TGTGCCAGCTCACCATCACTAGCGGGAGCTAATGAGCAGTTCTTC
TRBV29-1	TRBD2	TRBJ2-7	.	CSAIAGSYEQYF	TGCAGCGCAATAGCGGGATCCTACGAGCAGTACTTC
TRBV18	TRBD1	TRBJ1-2	.	CASSPGEGQAYGYTF	TGTGCCAGCTCACCCGGGGAGGGACAGGCCTATGGCTACACCTTC
TRBV28	TRBD2	TRBJ2-3	.	CASSFSLAERYAQYF	TGTGCCAGCAGTTTCTCACTAGCGGAGAGATATGCGCAGTATTTT
TRBV6-1	.	TRBJ2-5	.	CASSDRGGETQYF	TGTGCCAGCAGTGATCGCGGTGGGGAGACCCAGTACTTC
TRBV2	.	TRBJ2-1	.	CASSERDPSYNEQFF	TGTGCCAGCAGTGAGCGGGACCCCTCCTACAATGAGCAGTTCTTC
TRBV12-3/TRBV12-4	.	TRBJ2-5	.	CASAHGARETQYF	TGTGCCAGCGCCCATGGGGCACGGGAGACCCAGTACTTC
TRBV12-3/TRBV12-4	TRBD1	TRBJ1-1	.	CASSRQGNTEAFF	TGTGCCAGCAGCCGACAGGGTAACACTGAAGCTTTCTTT
TRBV12-3/TRBV12-4	.	TRBJ2-1	once	CASRAAWNNEQFF	TGTGCCAGCAGGGCCGCATGGAACAATGAGCAGTTCTTC
TRBV28	.	TRBJ2-7	.	CASSLRVGGEQYF	TGTGCCAGCAGTTTACGGGTCGGGGGCGAGCAGTACTTC
TRBV27	TRBD2	TRBJ2-7	.	CASSKGTPSGLVSYEQYF	TGTGCCAGCAGTAAAGGGACACCCTCGGGACTAGTTTCGTACGAGCAGTACTTC
TRBV5-6	.	TRBJ2-2	.	CASSLETRTGELFF	TGTGCCAGCAGCTTGGAGACTAGAACCGGGGAGCTGTTTTTT
TRBV3-1/TRBV3-2	TRBD1	TRBJ2-3	.	CASSQMTGAGDTQYF	TGTGCCAGCAGCCAAATGACAGGGGCCGGAGATACGCAGTATTTT
TRBV3-1/TRBV3-2	.	TRBJ2-5	once	CASSPTLQETQYF	TGTGCCAGCAGCCCGACTCTCCAAGAGACCCAGTACTTC
TRBV18	.	TRBJ2-2	.	CASSPMGGGNTGELFF	TGTGCCAGCTCACCAATGGGAGGCGGGAACACCGGGGAGCTGTTTTTT
TRBV6-6	TRBD2	TRBJ2-7	.	CASLAGDAYEQYF	TGTGCCAGCCTGGCGGGAGACGCGTACGAGCAGTACTTC
TRBV28	.	TRBJ1-2	.	CASIRATAETNNYGYTF	TGTGCCAGCATCCGGGCGACAGCCGAAACCAATAACTATGGCTACACCTTC
TRBV7-3	.	TRBJ2-2	.	CASSWRDTGELFF	TGTGCCAGCAGCTGGAGGGACACCGGGGAGCTGTTTTTT